A selection of T cell receptor beta chains follows, all from one sample in a study of blood T cells in healthy people across ages. TCRdb processed the 5' RACE reads anew with MiXCR; each CDR3 protein has one entry. Of about 380,000 distinct CDR3 sequences listed, 52% are singletons. Sequenced sample: blood. All receptors come from a man between 60 and 70 years old in good health. Each CDR3 is given with its conserved first and last residue. The D gene is left open where the match is weak. Only some rows state a clone size, as once, few, many or a class for expanded clones.

V	size	D	J	CDR3	DNA
TRBV20-1	-	-	TRBJ2-6	CSAREGAGTNVLTF	TGCAGTGCTAGAGAAGGGGCTGGGACCAACGTCCTGACTTTC
TRBV20-1	-	-	TRBJ2-1	CSELYGGGNEQFF	TGCAGTGAATTGTACGGGGGAGGCAATGAGCAGTTCTTC
TRBV6-1	many	-	TRBJ1-2	CASSPTVNYVYTF	TGTGCCAGCAGTCCGACGGTTAACTATGTCTACACCTTC
TRBV6-6	-	TRBD2	TRBJ2-2	CASSYSLAERTGELFF	TGTGCCAGCAGTTACTCACTAGCGGAGAGGACCGGGGAGCTGTTTTTT
TRBV6-5	-	-	TRBJ1-3	CASSRVSSGNTIYF	TGTGCCAGCAGTCGAGTGAGCTCTGGAAACACCATATATTTT
TRBV11-1	many	TRBD1	TRBJ2-1	CASSLGTGAYNEQFF	TGTGCCAGCAGCCTCGGGACAGGGGCCTACAATGAGCAGTTCTTC
TRBV11-1	-	-	TRBJ2-1	CASSFRTAPPNNEQFF	TGTGCCAGCAGCTTCCGGACAGCACCACCAAACAATGAGCAGTTCTTC
TRBV20-1	few	-	TRBJ1-6	CSAGDGSQGNSPLHF	TGCAGTGCTGGGGACGGCTCTCAGGGGAATTCACCCCTCCACTTT
TRBV6-2/TRBV6-3	-	TRBD1	TRBJ1-1	CASGQGDPEAFF	TGTGCCAGCGGTCAGGGGGACCCTGAAGCTTTCTTT
TRBV2	once	-	TRBJ1-6	CASRHQNSPLHF	TGTGCCAGCCGACACCAGAATTCACCCCTCCACTTT
TRBV3-1	-	-	TRBJ1-5	CASSHADNQPQHF	TGTGCCAGCAGCCATGCAGACAATCAGCCCCAGCATTTT
TRBV11-1	-	TRBD2	TRBJ2-1	CASSRGTSGSHEQFF	TGTGCCAGCAGCCGCGGGACTAGCGGGAGTCATGAGCAGTTCTTC
TRBV5-7	few	TRBD1	TRBJ2-7	CASSYGQGGIYEQYF	TGTGCCAGCAGCTATGGACAGGGGGGGATCTACGAGCAGTACTTC
TRBV24-1	-	-	TRBJ2-1	CATMGTGWGEQFF	TGTGCCACCATGGGAACGGGCTGGGGCGAGCAGTTCTTC
TRBV9	-	-	TRBJ2-7	CASSPGGTGYEQYF	TGTGCCAGCAGCCCTGGTGGGACCGGATACGAGCAGTACTTC
TRBV5-6	-	-	TRBJ2-5	CASSLLWQETQYF	TGTGCCAGCAGCTTGCTGTGGCAAGAGACCCAGTACTTC
TRBV10-2	-	TRBD1	TRBJ1-2	CASLRQGTNYGYTF	TGCGCCAGCCTTAGACAGGGGACCAACTATGGCTACACCTTC
TRBV7-9	-	-	TRBJ1-1	CASSVSGRGNTEAFF	TGTGCCAGCAGCGTATCGGGGAGGGGAAACACTGAAGCTTTCTTT
TRBV5-5	-	-	TRBJ2-5	CASSSGRQRETQYF	TGTGCCAGCAGCTCCGGGCGTCAGCGAGAGACCCAGTACTTC
TRBV29-1	-	-	TRBJ1-1	CAVNTEAFF	TGCGCGGTGAACACTGAAGCTTTCTTT
TRBV20-1	-	-	TRBJ1-2	CSASSHRADYGYTF	TGCAGTGCTAGCTCACACAGGGCTGACTATGGCTACACCTTC
TRBV27	-	TRBD2	TRBJ2-5	CASSLFSGGETQYF	TGTGCCAGCAGTTTATTCTCGGGGGGAGAGACCCAGTACTTC
TRBV7-9	-	TRBD2	TRBJ2-7	CASSLPAGYYNEQYF	TGTGCCAGCAGCCTCCCAGCGGGGTACTACAATGAGCAGTACTTC